Listed below are T cell receptor beta chains from one sample, sequenced in a study of vaccination effects on CD4 cells after COVID-19. The repertoire was sequenced with immunoSEQ multiplex PCR; TCRdb's copy has only in-frame clones and lacks some. The sample holds about 63,000 clones, about 80% seen once. Their antigens remain unidentified. Sequences were derived from CD4+ T cells from PBMCs cultured with HCoV-OC43 spike peptides, sampled before COVID-19 vaccination. These receptors were taken from a human donor who received a COVID-19 vaccine. CDR3s include the opening cysteine and the closing phenylalanine or tryptophan. The D gene is left open where the match is weak. Not all rows give a size; the values are once, few, many and, for expanded clones, a class.

NA	TRBV5-5	TRBJ2-1	once	TGTGCCAGCAGCTTGGCGGGGAAAAGACTCCTCTTC	CASSLAGKRLLF
TRBD2	TRBV5-1	TRBJ2-4	NA	TGCGCCAGCAGCTTTACTAGCGGGGGGGCTACAAACATTCAGTACTTC	CASSFTSGGATNIQYF
NA	TRBV19	TRBJ1-5	NA	TGTGCCAGTAGTATAACAGGCAATCAGCCCCAGCATTTT	CASSITGNQPQHF
NA	TRBV2	TRBJ1-5	few	TGTGCCAGCAGTGAGAGGAGCAATCAGCCCCAGCATTTT	CASSERSNQPQHF
NA	TRBV3-1/TRBV3-2	TRBJ2-5	NA	TGTGCCAGCAGCCACGGGGAGACCCAGTACTTC	CASSHGETQYF
TRBD1	TRBV6-5	TRBJ2-5	NA	TGTGCCAGCAGTCGACAGGGGGCTTGGTGGGAGACCCAGTACTTC	CASSRQGAWWETQYF
TRBD1	TRBV3-1/TRBV3-2	TRBJ2-6	once	TGTGCCAGCAGCCCGGACGGACAGGGGGCTAGTGGGGCCAACGTCCTGACTTTC	CASSPDGQGASGANVLTF
TRBD2	TRBV19	TRBJ2-6	NA	TGTGCCAGTAGCCTAAAACTAGCGGGGCCAAGCTCTGGGGCCAACGTCCTGACTTTC	CASSLKLAGPSSGANVLTF
NA	TRBV5-6	TRBJ2-4	NA	TGTGCCAGCAAAGTGGGCAGGGACATTCAGTACTTC	CASKVGRDIQYF
TRBD1	TRBV6-4	TRBJ2-2	NA	TGTGCCAGCAGTCTACAGGGGGCGGCTATCGGGGAGCTGTTTTTT	CASSLQGAAIGELFF
NA	TRBV7-2	TRBJ1-3	NA	TGTGCCAGCAGCCAATACCCGAGCTCTGGAAACACCATATATTTT	CASSQYPSSGNTIYF
TRBD1	TRBV6-6	TRBJ1-4	once	TGTGCCAGCAGTTACTCGGCAGGGGGCCGCGAAAAACTGTTTTTT	CASSYSAGGREKLFF
NA	TRBV6-5	TRBJ1-4	NA	TGTGCCAGCAGTTACTCGGGAGTCCAGGGCAAGGAAAAACTGTTTTTT	CASSYSGVQGKEKLFF
NA	TRBV5-4	TRBJ2-3	few	TGTGCCAGCAGCTCCGGCGCCCCCAGGGCAGATACGCAGTATTTT	CASSSGAPRADTQYF
NA	TRBV3-1/TRBV3-2	TRBJ1-1	once	TGTGCCAGCAGCCGTCATAGTAACACTGAAGCTTTCTTT	CASSRHSNTEAFF
TRBD1	TRBV28	TRBJ2-1	NA	TGTGCCAGCAACAGAGGGGACAGGGGAAGAAACGAGCAGTTCTTC	CASNRGDRGRNEQFF
TRBD1	TRBV18	TRBJ1-5	NA	TGTGCCAGCTCACCAGGTTTCGGGACAGCAAATCAGCCCCAGCATTTT	CASSPGFGTANQPQHF
TRBD1	TRBV7-6	TRBJ1-4	NA	TGTGCCAGCAGCTTAGGAACAGGGGTCAATGAAAAACTGTTTTTT	CASSLGTGVNEKLFF
NA	TRBV15	TRBJ2-6	NA	TGTGCCACCAGCAGAACCTGGGGATTTGGAGGGGCCAACGTCCTGACTTTC	CATSRTWGFGGANVLTF
NA	TRBV5-1	TRBJ1-1	NA	TGCGCCACCACCCCCCGAGGTGAAGGGATGAACACTGAAGCTTTCTTT	CATTPRGEGMNTEAFF
NA	TRBV12-3/TRBV12-4	TRBJ1-2	NA	TGTGCCAGCAGTGGGACACGGAACTATGGCTACACCTTC	CASSGTRNYGYTF
NA	TRBV5-6	TRBJ2-5	NA	TGTGCCAGCAGTTTAGGGTCAAAGACCCAGTACTTC	CASSLGSKTQYF
NA	TRBV6-2/TRBV6-3	TRBJ2-1	NA	TGTGCCAGCAGTTACGACCGCAATGAGCAGTTCTTC	CASSYDRNEQFF
NA	TRBV6-6	TRBJ1-1	NA	TGTGCCAGCAGTTACTGGGGGGCCGCGAGGAACACTGAAGCTTTCTTT	CASSYWGAARNTEAFF
NA	TRBV9	TRBJ1-3	few	TGTGCCAGCAGCGAGGAGGTCGACACCACCCTCGGAAACACCATATATTTT	CASSEEVDTTLGNTIYF
NA	TRBV6-2/TRBV6-3	TRBJ2-2	NA	TGTGCCAGCAGACCTAGTGCGGGGCCCGGGGAGCTGTTTTTT	CASRPSAGPGELFF
NA	TRBV7-3	TRBJ2-1	NA	TGTGCCAGCAGCCCGGGCCTAGGGCTACACAATGAGCAGTTCTTC	CASSPGLGLHNEQFF
NA	TRBV6-5	TRBJ1-5	NA	TGTGCCAGCAAGCTGAACCCCGGACAGCCCCAGCATTTT	CASKLNPGQPQHF
TRBD2	TRBV18	TRBJ2-3	NA	TGTGCCAGCTCACCACTAGCGGGGGGGATCACAGATACGCAGTATTTT	CASSPLAGGITDTQYF
TRBD2	TRBV10-3	TRBJ2-3	NA	TGTGCCATTGGAAGCGGTGCCGAAGCCGAACGATCGGGAGGCACCCAAACAGATACGCAGTATTTT	CAIGSGAEAERSGGTQTDTQYF
NA	TRBV28	TRBJ1-5	NA	TGTGCCAGCAGACAGGGTGGACGCAATCAGCCCCAGCATTTT	CASRQGGRNQPQHF
NA	TRBV7-9	TRBJ2-5	NA	TGTGCCAGCGTCCGATGGGGTCCAGAGGGGGAGACCCAGTACTTC	CASVRWGPEGETQYF
NA	TRBV28	TRBJ1-4	NA	TGTGCCAGCAGTCGGGACCTTGGGAAACTGTTTTTT	CASSRDLGKLFF
NA	TRBV19	TRBJ2-5	NA	TGTGCCAGTAGTATAGGAGTCCCGGGAAGTGGGCAAGAGACCCAGTACTTC	CASSIGVPGSGQETQYF
NA	TRBV5-4	TRBJ1-6	NA	TGTGCCAGCAGCTTCAAGCAGAGACATTCACCCCTCCACTTT	CASSFKQRHSPLHF
NA	TRBV5-4	TRBJ2-5	NA	TGTGCCAGCAGCTCCTCAGGGGCTGAAGAGACCCAGTACTTC	CASSSSGAEETQYF
NA	TRBV24-1	TRBJ2-3	NA	TGTGCCACCAGTGATTACAGGGTAACAGATACGCAGTATTTT	CATSDYRVTDTQYF
NA	TRBV19	TRBJ2-3	NA	TGTGCCAGTAGTATAGGACAGCCCACAGATACGCAGTATTTT	CASSIGQPTDTQYF
NA	TRBV5-8	TRBJ2-2	NA	TGTGCCAGCAGGGTGACGAACACCGGGGAGCTGTTTTTT	CASRVTNTGELFF
NA	TRBV7-9	TRBJ2-3	NA	TGTGCCAGCAGCCTGAGGATCACAGATACGCAGTATTTT	CASSLRITDTQYF
NA	TRBV28	TRBJ1-4	once	TGTGCCAGCAGTACTGCAGGGGCAACTAATGAAAAACTGTTTTTT	CASSTAGATNEKLFF
TRBD1	TRBV10-1	TRBJ1-5	NA	TGCGCCAGCAGTGACGGACAGGGGGCGGGTAATCAGCCCCAGCATTTT	CASSDGQGAGNQPQHF
TRBD1	TRBV6-5	TRBJ1-2	NA	TGTGCCAGCGCGGACAGGGGAAACTATGGCTACACCTTC	CASADRGNYGYTF
NA	TRBV6-5	TRBJ1-1	NA	TGTGCCAGCAGTCCCCTGGGGGGAGGGAACACTGAAGCTTTCTTT	CASSPLGGGNTEAFF
TRBD1	TRBV24-1	TRBJ2-5	NA	TGTGCCACCAGTGATCCCAACAGGGGCCAAGAGACCCAGTACTTC	CATSDPNRGQETQYF
TRBD1	TRBV18	TRBJ2-3	NA	TGTGCCAGCTCACCTATGGGACAGGGGGATACGCAGTATTTT	CASSPMGQGDTQYF
TRBD1	TRBV5-1	TRBJ1-2	few	TGCGCCAGCAGCAAGACCCAGACAGGGCCGGCCGGGGGCTACACCTTC	CASSKTQTGPAGGYTF
NA	TRBV6-1	TRBJ2-5	NA	TGTGCCAGCAGTGAAGAGTACCGTTGGTACCAAGAGACCCAGTACTTC	CASSEEYRWYQETQYF
TRBD1	TRBV19	TRBJ1-5	few	TGTGCCAGTAGTATCTCCGGGACAGGGGGACAGCCCCAGCATTTT	CASSISGTGGQPQHF
NA	TRBV28	TRBJ1-5	NA	TGTGCCAGCAGCTCCGGCGGGGACCCAGGCAATCAGCCCCAGCATTTT	CASSSGGDPGNQPQHF
NA	TRBV19	TRBJ1-1	once	TGTGCCAGTAGCCGCTTTAACGGACAGGAAGCTTTCTTT	CASSRFNGQEAFF
TRBD2	TRBV28	TRBJ2-3	NA	TGTGCCAGCAGTCTCCCGGGACTAGCGTCAGATACGCAGTATTTT	CASSLPGLASDTQYF